This T cell receptor (beta chain) is from a study of cytomegalovirus exposure and HLA in healthy donors. CDR3 length: 16 residues. Trimming pared 3 bases from V and 2 bases from J, leaving 11 bases between. The germline V gene encodes CDR1 SEHNR and CDR2 FQNEAQ (reference sequence). Study-wide results and caveats: In vitro checks showed that a few CMV-associated chains really do target CMV antigens. The TCR clusters that emerged in the first cohort tended, a later analysis found, to co-occur in the 110 or so validation repertoires. The classifier was said to identify cytomegalovirus status with high specificity and sensitivity. Investigators reported over 150 TCR beta chains as tied to cytomegalovirus.

Data came from immunoSEQ multiplex PCR; TCRdb stores just in-frame clones and leaves some out. The sample comprises about 73,000 clones, 85% to 95% of which are singletons, and around 3% rests with the top ten. For this clone: Its target is unknown.

The TCR comes from a man aged 18-30 years in good health and CMV-seronegative. This rearrangement joins TRBV7-9 to TRBJ2-6, with a possible D match to TRBD2 (5 bases). The sample taken for sequencing was PBMCs. CDR3 bases: TGTGCCAGCAGCTTTCCGACCGGGACTGGGGCCAACGTCCTGACTTTC. Translating gives CASSFPTGTGANVLTF. Full variable domain (rest looked up from reference TRBV7-9 and TRBJ2-6): DTGVSQNPRHKITKRGQNVTFRCDPISEHNRLYWYRQTLGQGPEFLTYFQNEAQLEKSRLLSDRFSAERPKGSFSTLEIQRTEQGDSAMYLCASSFPTGTGANVLTFGAGSRLTVL.